The 10 T cell receptor beta chains presented below share a single source sample, sequenced in a study of patients and donors after allogeneic stem cell transplantation. TCRdb re-analysed the RT-PCR reads in MiXCR, keeping a single row per CDR3 protein. The data show roughly 960,000 distinct CDR3 sequences, about a sixth seen once. The sequencing input was blood, either unsorted or a sorted T cell fraction (not recorded which). The receptors shown here come from a human donor who was either an allogeneic HSCT recipient or a stem cell or donor lymphocyte infusion donor (not recorded which). It is not recorded whose cells these are; they may come from a transplant donor.

The chain is built from TRBV9 and TRBJ2-1; 7 nucleotides align to TRBD1. CDR1 is SGDLS, CDR2 YYNGEE, per germline. Losses at the gene ends were 4 bases for V and 5 bases for J; bases not matched to a gene: 9. The CDR3 covers 15 residues. The CDR3 is CASSMRRDSHNEQFF. The CDR3 nucleotides are TGTGCCAGCAGCATGCGTCGGGACAGCCACAATGAGCAGTTCTTC.

The rearrangement uses TRBV29-1 and TRBJ2-1, with 7 bases lining up with TRBD1. The CDR3 covers 16 residues. Germline trimming cut 1 base from V and 0 bases from J; bases unmatched to any gene: 6. Germline V lookup: CDR1 SQVTM, CDR2 ANQGSEA. CDR3 in amino acids: CSVEGGTESSYNEQFF. DNA of the CDR3: TGCAGCGTTGAAGGGGGGACAGAGAGCTCCTACAATGAGCAGTTCTTC.

This clonotype was seen a handful of times. The chain joins TRBV20-1 to TRBJ2-3; 12 nucleotides match TRBD2. The CDR3 has 15 residues. In germline, CDR1 is DFQATT, CDR2 SNEGSKA (reference sequence). V gave up 6 bases and J gave up 5 bases; unmatched junction bases: 9. The CDR3 sequence is CSAEPASGGGDTQYF. As DNA, the CDR3 is TGCAGTGCCGAACCGGCTAGCGGGGGGGGAGATACGCAGTATTTT.

The CDR3 sequence: CASSIRDDTEAFF. CDR3 DNA: TGTGCCAGTAGTATAAGGGACGACACTGAAGCTTTCTTT. The rearrangement joins TRBV19 to TRBJ1-1, with D possibly matching TRBD1 (5 bases). The CDR3 length is 13 residues. Looked up from germline, CDR1 is LNHDA and CDR2 is SQIVND (reference sequence). The germline V and J ends were trimmed by 2 bases and 3 bases, with 7 bases remaining between them.

The chain recombines TRBV20-1 with TRBJ2-5; 7 nucleotides line up with TRBD1. The CDR3 extends over 13 amino acids. Germline V gene lookup returns CDR1 DFQATT and CDR2 SNEGSKA (reference sequence). Trimming took 5 bases from V and 4 from J; bases not matched to a gene: 7. The CDR3, as DNA: TGCAGTGCTCCAGACAGGGTCCGAGAGACCCAGTACTTC. This encodes CSAPDRVRETQYF.

Only a few counts were recorded for this clonotype. V and J are TRBV6-1 and TRBJ2-2; D possibly matches TRBD1 or TRBD2 (6 bases each). The V gene lost 5 bases and the J gene lost 1 base, with 17 bases spanning the gap. The germline gives CDR1 MNHNS, CDR2 SASEGT. The CDR3 is 17 residues long. The CDR3 loop is CASSRGIRGGNTGELFF. The CDR3 nucleotides are TGTGCCAGCAGTCGCGGCATCAGGGGAGGGAACACCGGGGAGCTGTTTTTT.

This clonotype was counted only a few times. The chain employs TRBV29-1 and TRBJ2-3, with TRBD2 identical over 9 bases. This CDR3 has 15 residues. From germline, CDR1 is SQVTM and CDR2 ANQGSEA. The J segment lost 2 bases and the V segment lost 4 bases, leaving 7 bases of the junction unmatched. The CDR3 bases are TGCAGCGTTGGGCGACTAGCGGAGAACACAGATACGCAGTATTTT. The encoded protein is CSVGRLAENTDTQYF.

V and J are TRBV4-2 and TRBJ1-4; no reliable D call. This CDR3 region has 16 residues. Looked up from germline, CDR1 is LGHNA and CDR2 is YNFKEQ. V dropped 1 base and J dropped 3 bases, with 12 bases sitting between them. CDR3 sequence: CASSQGEKPSNEKLFF. The CDR3 DNA reads TGTGCCAGCAGCCAAGGTGAGAAGCCATCTAATGAAAAACTGTTTTTT.

The J gene is TRBJ2-7, the V gene TRBV20-1, with D perhaps TRBD1 (6 bases). Germline assignment: CDR1 DFQATT and CDR2 SNEGSKA (reference sequence). The CDR3 has 11 amino acids. Trimming removed 4 bases from V and 6 bases from J, with 10 bases in between. CDR3 protein: CSAKTGSEQYF. CDR3 nucleotide sequence: TGCAGTGCTAAGACAGGATCCGAGCAGTACTTC.

This clonotype has only a few counts. The chain uses TRBV6-6 and TRBJ2-7; D remains unclear. Germline V gene lookup returns CDR1 MNHNY and CDR2 SVGAGI (reference sequence). This CDR3 has 13 residues. Trimming took off 0 bases at V and 4 bases at J, with 7 bases between the two ends. CDR3 DNA: TGTGCCAGCAGTTACTCCCTCACTTACGAGCAGTACTTC. It yields the protein CASSYSLTYEQYF.